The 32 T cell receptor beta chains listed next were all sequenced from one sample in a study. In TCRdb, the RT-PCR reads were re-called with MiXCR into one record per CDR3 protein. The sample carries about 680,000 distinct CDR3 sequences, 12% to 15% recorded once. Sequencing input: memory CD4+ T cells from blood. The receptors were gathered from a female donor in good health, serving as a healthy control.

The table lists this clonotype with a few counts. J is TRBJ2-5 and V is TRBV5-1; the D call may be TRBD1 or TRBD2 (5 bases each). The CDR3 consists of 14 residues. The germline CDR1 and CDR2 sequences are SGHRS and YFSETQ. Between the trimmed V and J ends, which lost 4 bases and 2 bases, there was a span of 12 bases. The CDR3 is CASSDPRGQETQYF. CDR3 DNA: TGCGCCAGCAGCGACCCGAGGGGACAAGAGACCCAGTACTTC. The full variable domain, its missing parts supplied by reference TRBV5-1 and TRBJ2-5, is KAGVTQTPRYLIKTRGQQVTLSCSPISGHRSVSWYQQTPGQGLQFLFEYFSETQRNKGNFPGRFSGRQFSNSRSEMNVSTLELGDSALYLCASSDPRGQETQYFGPGTRLLVL.

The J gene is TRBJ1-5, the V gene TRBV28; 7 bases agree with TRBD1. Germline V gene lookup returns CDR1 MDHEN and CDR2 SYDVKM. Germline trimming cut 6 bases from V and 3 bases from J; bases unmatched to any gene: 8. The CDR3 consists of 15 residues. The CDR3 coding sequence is TGTGCCAGCAGGTCGGACAGGTCTAACAATCAGCCCCAGCATTTT. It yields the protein CASRSDRSNNQPQHF.

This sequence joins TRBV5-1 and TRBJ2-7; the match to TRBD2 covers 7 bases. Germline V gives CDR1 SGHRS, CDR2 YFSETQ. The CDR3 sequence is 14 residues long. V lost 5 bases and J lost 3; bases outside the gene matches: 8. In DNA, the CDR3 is TGCGCCAGCAGTCCCCTAGCGGCCCGCTACGAGCAGTACTTC. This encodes CASSPLAARYEQYF.

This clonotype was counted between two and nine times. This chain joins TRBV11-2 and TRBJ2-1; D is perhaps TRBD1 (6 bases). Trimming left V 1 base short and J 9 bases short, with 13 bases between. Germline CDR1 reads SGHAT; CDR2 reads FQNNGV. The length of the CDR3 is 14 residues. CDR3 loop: CASSLGRGGGEQFF. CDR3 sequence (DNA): TGTGCCAGCAGCTTAGGCAGGGGTGGGGGTGAGCAGTTCTTC.

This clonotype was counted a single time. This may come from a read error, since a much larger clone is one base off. The DNA of the CDR3 is TGCAGCGTTCGAGGGGCGCCGGTGAACACTGAAGCTTTCTTT. Translated: CSVRGAPVNTEAFF. This chain uses TRBV29-1 with TRBJ1-1; TRBD1 is a possible D gene (5 bases). Germline CDR1 and CDR2: SQVTM and ANQGSEA. This CDR3 is built from 14 residues. Trimming removed 5 bases at V and 0 bases at J, with 13 bases between.

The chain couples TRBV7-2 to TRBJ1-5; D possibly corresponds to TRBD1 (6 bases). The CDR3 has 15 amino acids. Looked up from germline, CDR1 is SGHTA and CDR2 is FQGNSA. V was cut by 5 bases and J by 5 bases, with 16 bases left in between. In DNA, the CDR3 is TGTGCCAGCAGCCCTAGAGGGGGTTTGGATCAGCCCCAGCATTTT. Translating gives CASSPRGGLDQPQHF.

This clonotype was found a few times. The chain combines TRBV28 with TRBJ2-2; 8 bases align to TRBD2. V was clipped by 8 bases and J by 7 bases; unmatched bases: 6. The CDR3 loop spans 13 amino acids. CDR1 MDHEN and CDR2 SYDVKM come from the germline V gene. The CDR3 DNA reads TGTGCCAGCGGCGGGAGGTTTCTCGGGGAGCTGTTTTTT. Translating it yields CASGGRFLGELFF.

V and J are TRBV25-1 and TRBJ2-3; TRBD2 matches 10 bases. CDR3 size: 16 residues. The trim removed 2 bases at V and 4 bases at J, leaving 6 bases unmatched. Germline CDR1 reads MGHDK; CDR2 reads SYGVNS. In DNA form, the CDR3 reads TGTGCCAGCAGTGAAAAAGCCCTAGCGGGAGCAGATACGCAGTATTTT. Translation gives CASSEKALAGADTQYF.

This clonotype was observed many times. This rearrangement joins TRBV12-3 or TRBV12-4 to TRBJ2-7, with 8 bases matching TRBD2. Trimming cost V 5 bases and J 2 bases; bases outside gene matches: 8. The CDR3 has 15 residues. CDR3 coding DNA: TGTGCCAGCAGTCCGAGCGGGAGTATTGCCTACGAGCAGTACTTC. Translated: CASSPSGSIAYEQYF.

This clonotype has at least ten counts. This chain's CDR3 is CASSLNVPEAQYF. As DNA, the CDR3 is TGTGCCAGCAGCTTAAACGTACCGGAGGCGCAGTATTTT. The chain uses TRBV12-3 or TRBV12-4 and TRBJ2-3; weak D call: TRBD2 (5 bases). V dropped 6 bases and J dropped 10 bases, with 17 bases sitting between them. There are 13 residues in the CDR3.

CDR3 region: CAWTPTALTEAFF. CDR3 coding DNA: TGTGCCTGGACCCCGACAGCATTAACTGAAGCTTTCTTT. The chain is built from TRBV30 and TRBJ1-1, with a tentative D call TRBD1 (5 bases). CDR1 and CDR2 (germline): GTSNPN, SVGIG (reference sequence). CDR3 length: 13 amino acids. V was shortened by 4 bases and J by 5 bases, with 14 bases between the two germline ends. Looking up the rest from reference TRBV30 and TRBJ1-1 gives the full variable domain: SQTIHQWPATLVQPVGSPLSLECTVEGTSNPNLYWYRQAAGRGLQLLFYSVGIGQISSEVPQNLSASRPQDRQFILSSKKLLLSDSGFYLCAWTPTALTEAFFGQGTRLTVV.

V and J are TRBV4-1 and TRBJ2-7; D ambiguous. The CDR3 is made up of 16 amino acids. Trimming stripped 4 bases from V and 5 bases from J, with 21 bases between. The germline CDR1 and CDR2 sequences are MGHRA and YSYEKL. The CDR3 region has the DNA TGCGCCAGCAGCCCGATCCGAGGAAAAACTTGGGACGAGCAGTACTTC. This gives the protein CASSPIRGKTWDEQYF.

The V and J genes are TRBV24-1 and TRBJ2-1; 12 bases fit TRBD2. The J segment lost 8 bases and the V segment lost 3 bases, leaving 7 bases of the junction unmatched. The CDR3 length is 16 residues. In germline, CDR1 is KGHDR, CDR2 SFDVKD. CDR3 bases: TGTGCCACCAGTGATGAGACTAGCGGGGGCGGCGATGAGCAGTTCTTC. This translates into CATSDETSGGGDEQFF.

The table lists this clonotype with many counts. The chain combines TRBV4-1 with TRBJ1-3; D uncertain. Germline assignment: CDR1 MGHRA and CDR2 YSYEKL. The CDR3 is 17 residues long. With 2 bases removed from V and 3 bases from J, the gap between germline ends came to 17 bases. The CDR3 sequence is CASSQQSTLVVGNTIYF. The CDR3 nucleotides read TGCGCCAGCAGCCAACAGTCAACACTTGTCGTTGGAAACACCATATATTTT.

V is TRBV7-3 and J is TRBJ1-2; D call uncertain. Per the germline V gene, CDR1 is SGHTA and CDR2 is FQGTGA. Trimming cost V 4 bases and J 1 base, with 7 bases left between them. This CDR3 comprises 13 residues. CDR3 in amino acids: CASSYSDNYGYTF. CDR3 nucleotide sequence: TGTGCCAGCAGCTACAGTGATAACTATGGCTACACCTTC.

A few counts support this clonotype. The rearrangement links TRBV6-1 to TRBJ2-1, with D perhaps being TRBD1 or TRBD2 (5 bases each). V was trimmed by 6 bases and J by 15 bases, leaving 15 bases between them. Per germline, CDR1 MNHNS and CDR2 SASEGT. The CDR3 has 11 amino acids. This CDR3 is CASSRRGAGFF. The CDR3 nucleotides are TGTGCCAGCAGCCGCCGGGGCGCAGGGTTCTTC.

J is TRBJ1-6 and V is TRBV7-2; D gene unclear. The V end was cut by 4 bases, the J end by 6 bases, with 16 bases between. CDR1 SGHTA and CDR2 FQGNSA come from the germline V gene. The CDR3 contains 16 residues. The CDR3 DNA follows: TGTGCCAGCAGCTGGTTTTCCCGGGGAGGTAATTCACCCCTCCACTTT. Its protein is CASSWFSRGGNSPLHF. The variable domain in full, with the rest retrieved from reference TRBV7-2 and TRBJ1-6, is GAGVSQSPSNKVTEKGKDVELRCDPISGHTALYWYRQSLGQGLEFLIYFQGNSAPDKSGLPSDRFSAERTGGSVSTLTIQRTQQEDSAVYLCASSWFSRGGNSPLHFGNGTRLTVT.

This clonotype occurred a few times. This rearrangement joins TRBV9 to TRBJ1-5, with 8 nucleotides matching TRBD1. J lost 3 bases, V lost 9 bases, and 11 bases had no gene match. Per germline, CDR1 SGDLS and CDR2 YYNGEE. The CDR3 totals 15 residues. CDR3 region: CAILEGDRSNQPQHF. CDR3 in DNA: TGTGCCATTTTGGAGGGGGACAGGTCCAATCAGCCCCAGCATTTT.

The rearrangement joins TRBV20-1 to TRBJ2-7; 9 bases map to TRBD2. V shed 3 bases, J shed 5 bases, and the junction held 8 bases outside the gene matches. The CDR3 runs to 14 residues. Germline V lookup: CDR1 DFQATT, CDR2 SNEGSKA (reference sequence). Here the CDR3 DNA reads TGCAGTGCTAGCCTAGCGGGAAGTATCGACGAGCAGTACTTC. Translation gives CSASLAGSIDEQYF.

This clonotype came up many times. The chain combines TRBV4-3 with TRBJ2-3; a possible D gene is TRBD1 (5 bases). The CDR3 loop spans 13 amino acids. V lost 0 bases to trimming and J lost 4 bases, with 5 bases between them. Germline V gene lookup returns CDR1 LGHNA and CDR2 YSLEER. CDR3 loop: CASSQEGADTQYF. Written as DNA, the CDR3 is TGCGCCAGCAGCCAAGAAGGGGCAGATACGCAGTATTTT.

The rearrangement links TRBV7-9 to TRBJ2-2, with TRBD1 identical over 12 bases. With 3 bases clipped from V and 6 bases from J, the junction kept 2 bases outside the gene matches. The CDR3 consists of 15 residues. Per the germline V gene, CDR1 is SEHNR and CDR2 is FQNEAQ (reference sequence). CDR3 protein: CASSLGQGASGELFF. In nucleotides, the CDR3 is TGTGCCAGCAGCTTGGGACAGGGGGCTTCCGGGGAGCTGTTTTTT.

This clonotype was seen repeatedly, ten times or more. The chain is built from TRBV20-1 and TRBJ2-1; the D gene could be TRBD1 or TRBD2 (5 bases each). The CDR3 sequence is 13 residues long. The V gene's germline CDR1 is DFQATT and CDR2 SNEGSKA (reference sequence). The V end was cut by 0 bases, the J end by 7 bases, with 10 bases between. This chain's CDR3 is CSARDPGGNEQFF. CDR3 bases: TGCAGTGCTAGAGACCCTGGGGGAAATGAGCAGTTCTTC.

The CDR3 coding sequence is TGTGCCAGCAGCCGGAAGGGGCTGAACACCGGGGAGCTGTTTTTT. Translated, it gives CASSRKGLNTGELFF. This sequence joins TRBV5-6 and TRBJ2-2; D may be TRBD1 (5 bases). Germline lookup yields CDR1 SGHDT and CDR2 YYEEEE. This CDR3 has 15 residues. The V and J ends lost 4 bases and 1 base respectively, with 11 bases between them. Based on the CDR3 plus reference TRBV5-6 and TRBJ2-2, the full variable domain is DAGVTQSPTHLIKTRGQQVTLRCSPKSGHDTVSWYQQALGQGPQFIFQYYEEEERQRGNFPDRFSGHQFPNYSSELNVNALLLGDSALYLCASSRKGLNTGELFFGEGSRLTVL.

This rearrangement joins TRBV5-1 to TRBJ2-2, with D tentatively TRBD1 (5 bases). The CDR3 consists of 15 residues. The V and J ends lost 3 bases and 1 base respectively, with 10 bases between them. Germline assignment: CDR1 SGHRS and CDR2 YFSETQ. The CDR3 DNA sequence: TGCGCCAGCAGCTCCCGTGGACAGAACACCGGGGAGCTGTTTTTT. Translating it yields CASSSRGQNTGELFF.

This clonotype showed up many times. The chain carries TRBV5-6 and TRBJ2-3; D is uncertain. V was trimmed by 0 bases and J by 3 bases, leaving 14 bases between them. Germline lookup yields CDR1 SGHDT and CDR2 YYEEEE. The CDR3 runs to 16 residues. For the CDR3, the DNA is TGTGCCAGCAGCTTGGCCTTGGCAGCGATTACAGATACGCAGTATTTT. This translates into CASSLALAAITDTQYF.

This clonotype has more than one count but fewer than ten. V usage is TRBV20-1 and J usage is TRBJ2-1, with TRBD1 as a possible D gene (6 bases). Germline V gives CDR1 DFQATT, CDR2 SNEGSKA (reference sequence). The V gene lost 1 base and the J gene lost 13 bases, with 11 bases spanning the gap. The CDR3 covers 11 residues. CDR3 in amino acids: CSARAGQFQFF. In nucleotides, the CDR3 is TGCAGTGCTAGAGCCGGACAGTTTCAGTTCTTC.

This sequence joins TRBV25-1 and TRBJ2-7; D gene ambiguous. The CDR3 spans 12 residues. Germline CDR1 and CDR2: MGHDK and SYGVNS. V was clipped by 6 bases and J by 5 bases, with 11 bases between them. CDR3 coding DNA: TGTGCCAGCAGCCCCTTTAGGAACGAGCAGTACTTC. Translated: CASSPFRNEQYF.

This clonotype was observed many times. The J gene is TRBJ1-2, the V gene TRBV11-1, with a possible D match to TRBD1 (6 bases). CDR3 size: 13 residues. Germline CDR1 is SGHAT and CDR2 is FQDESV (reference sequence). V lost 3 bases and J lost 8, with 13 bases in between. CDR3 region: CASSLDSGAGYTF. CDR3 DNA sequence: TGTGCCAGCAGCTTGGATTCGGGGGCGGGCTACACCTTC.

The DNA of the CDR3 is TGTGCCAGCACTCTGGACGGGACTAATGAAAAACTGTTTTTT. It is translated as CASTLDGTNEKLFF. The rearrangement uses TRBV6-2 or TRBV6-3 and TRBJ1-4, with no clear D. The CDR3 sequence is 14 residues long. V lost 7 bases to trimming and J lost 2 bases, with 11 bases between them. Germline assignment: CDR1 MNHEY and CDR2 SVGEGT.

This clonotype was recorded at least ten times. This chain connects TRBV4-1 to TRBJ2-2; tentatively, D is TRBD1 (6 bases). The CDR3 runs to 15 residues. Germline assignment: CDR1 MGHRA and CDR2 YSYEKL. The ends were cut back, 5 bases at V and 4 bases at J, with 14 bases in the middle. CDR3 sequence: CASSLGRGSTGELFF. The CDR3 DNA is TGCGCCAGCAGCTTAGGCAGGGGTAGCACCGGGGAGCTGTTTTTT.

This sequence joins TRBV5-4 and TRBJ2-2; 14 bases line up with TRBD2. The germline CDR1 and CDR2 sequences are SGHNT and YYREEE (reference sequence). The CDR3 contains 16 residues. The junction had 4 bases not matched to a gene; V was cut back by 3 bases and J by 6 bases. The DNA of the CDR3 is TGTGCCAGCAGCTCCGCGGGACTAGCGGGAGCCGGGGAGCTGTTTTTT. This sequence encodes CASSSAGLAGAGELFF.

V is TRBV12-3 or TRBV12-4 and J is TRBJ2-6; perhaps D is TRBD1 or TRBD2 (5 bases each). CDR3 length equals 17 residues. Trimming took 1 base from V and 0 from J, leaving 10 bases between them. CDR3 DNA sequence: TGTGCCAGCAGTTTAGGGCAGGGAGCCTCTGGGGCCAACGTCCTGACTTTC. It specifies CASSLGQGASGANVLTF.